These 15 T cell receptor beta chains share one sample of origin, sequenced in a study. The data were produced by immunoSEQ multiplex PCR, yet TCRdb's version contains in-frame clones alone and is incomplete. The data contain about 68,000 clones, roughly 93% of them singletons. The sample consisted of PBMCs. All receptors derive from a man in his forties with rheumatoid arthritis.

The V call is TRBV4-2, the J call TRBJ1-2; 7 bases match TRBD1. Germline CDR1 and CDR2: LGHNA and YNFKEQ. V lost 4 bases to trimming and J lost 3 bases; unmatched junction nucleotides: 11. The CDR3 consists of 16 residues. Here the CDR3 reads CASSRQGLSVDYGYTF. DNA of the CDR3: TGTGCCAGCAGCCGACAGGGTTTGTCGGTGGACTATGGCTACACCTTC.

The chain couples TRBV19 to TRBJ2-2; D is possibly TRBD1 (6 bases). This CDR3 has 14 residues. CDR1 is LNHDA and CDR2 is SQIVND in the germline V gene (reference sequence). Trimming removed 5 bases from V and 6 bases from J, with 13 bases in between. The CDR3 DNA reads TGTGCCAGTAGTCTCAACAGGGCTCCCGGGGAGCTGTTTTTT. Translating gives CASSLNRAPGELFF.

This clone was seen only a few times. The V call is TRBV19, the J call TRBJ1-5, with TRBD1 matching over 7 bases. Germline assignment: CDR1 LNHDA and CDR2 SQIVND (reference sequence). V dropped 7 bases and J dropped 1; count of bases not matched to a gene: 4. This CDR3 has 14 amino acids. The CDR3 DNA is TGTGCCAGTAACTTACAGGGGAGCAATCAGCCCCAGCATTTT. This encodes CASNLQGSNQPQHF.

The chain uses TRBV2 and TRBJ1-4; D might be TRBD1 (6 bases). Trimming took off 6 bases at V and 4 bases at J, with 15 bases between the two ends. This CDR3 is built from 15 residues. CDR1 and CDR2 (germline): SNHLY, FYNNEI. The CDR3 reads CASRLQGGINEKLFF. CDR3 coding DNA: TGTGCCAGCAGATTACAGGGAGGGATTAATGAAAAACTGTTTTTT.

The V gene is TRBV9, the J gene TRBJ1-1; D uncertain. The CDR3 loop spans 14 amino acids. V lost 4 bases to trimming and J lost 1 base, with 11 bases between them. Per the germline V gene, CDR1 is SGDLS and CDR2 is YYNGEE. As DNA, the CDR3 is TGTGCCAGCAGCCCCCGACATTCGAACACTGAAGCTTTCTTT. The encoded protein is CASSPRHSNTEAFF.

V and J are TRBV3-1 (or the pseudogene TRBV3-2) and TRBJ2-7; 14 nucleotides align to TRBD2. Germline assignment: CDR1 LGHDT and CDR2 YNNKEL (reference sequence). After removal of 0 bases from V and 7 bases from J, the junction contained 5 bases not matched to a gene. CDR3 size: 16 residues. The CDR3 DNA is TGTGCCAGCAGCCAAGATAGGACTAGCGGGAGGTTTGAGCAGTACTTC. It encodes CASSQDRTSGRFEQYF.

The CDR3 here is CASSVNRDRGLSDEKLFF. The CDR3 DNA follows: TGTGCCAGTAGTGTCAACCGGGACAGGGGGCTTAGTGACGAAAAACTGTTTTTT. The chain carries TRBV19 and TRBJ1-4, with TRBD1 matching over 12 bases. From germline, CDR1 is LNHDA and CDR2 SQIVND (reference sequence). The CDR3 is made up of 18 amino acids. J was trimmed by 8 bases and V by 5 bases; bases with no gene match: 15.

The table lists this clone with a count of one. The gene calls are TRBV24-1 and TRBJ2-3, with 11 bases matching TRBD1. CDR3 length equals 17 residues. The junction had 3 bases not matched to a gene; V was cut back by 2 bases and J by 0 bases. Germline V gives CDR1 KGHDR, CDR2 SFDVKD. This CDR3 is CATSDYGTGGSTDTQYF. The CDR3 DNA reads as TGTGCCACCAGTGATTATGGGACAGGGGGAAGCACAGATACGCAGTATTTT.

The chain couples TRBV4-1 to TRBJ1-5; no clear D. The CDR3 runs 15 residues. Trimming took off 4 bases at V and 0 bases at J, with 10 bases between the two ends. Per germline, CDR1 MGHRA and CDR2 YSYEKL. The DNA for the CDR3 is TGCGCCAGCAGCCCAGGCCTAGATAGCAATCAGCCCCAGCATTTT. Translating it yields CASSPGLDSNQPQHF.

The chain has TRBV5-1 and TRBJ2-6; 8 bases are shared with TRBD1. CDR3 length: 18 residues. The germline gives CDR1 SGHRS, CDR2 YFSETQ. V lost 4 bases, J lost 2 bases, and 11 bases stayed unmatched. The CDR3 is CASSPSAKQGAGANVLTF. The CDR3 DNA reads TGCGCCAGCAGCCCCTCGGCCAAACAGGGGGCTGGGGCCAACGTCCTGACTTTC.

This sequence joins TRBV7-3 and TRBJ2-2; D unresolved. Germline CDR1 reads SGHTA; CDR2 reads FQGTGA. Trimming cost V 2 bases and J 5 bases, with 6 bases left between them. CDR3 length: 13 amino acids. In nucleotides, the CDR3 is TGTGCCAGCAGCTTAGGGTCTACCGGGGAGCTGTTTTTT. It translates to CASSLGSTGELFF.

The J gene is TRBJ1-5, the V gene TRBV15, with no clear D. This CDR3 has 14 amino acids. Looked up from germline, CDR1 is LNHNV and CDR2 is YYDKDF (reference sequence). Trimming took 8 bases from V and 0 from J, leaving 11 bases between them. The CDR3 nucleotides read TGTGCCACCTCGTCTGGTTATAGCAATCAGCCCCAGCATTTT. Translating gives CATSSGYSNQPQHF.

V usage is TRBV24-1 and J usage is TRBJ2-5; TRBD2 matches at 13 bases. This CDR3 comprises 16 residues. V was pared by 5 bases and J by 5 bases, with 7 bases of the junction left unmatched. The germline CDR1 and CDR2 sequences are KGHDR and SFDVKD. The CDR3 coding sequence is TGTGCCACCAGTGGGGGACTAGCGGGAATTGATGAGACCCAGTACTTC. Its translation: CATSGGLAGIDETQYF.

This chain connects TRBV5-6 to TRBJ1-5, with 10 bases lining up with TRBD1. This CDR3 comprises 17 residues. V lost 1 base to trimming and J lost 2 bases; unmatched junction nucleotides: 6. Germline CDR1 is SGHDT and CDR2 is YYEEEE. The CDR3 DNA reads TGTGCCAGCAGCTTGTTGGGACAGGGGTTTGGCAATCAGCCCCAGCATTTT. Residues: CASSLLGQGFGNQPQHF. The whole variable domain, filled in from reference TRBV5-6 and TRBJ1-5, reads DAGVTQSPTHLIKTRGQQVTLRCSPKSGHDTVSWYQQALGQGPQFIFQYYEEEERQRGNFPDRFSGHQFPNYSSELNVNALLLGDSALYLCASSLLGQGFGNQPQHFGDGTRLSIL.

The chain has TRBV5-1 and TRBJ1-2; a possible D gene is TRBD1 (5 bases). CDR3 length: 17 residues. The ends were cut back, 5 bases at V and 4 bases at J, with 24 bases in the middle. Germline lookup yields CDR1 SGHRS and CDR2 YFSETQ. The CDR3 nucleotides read TGCGCCAGCAGATTACAGGCCGATCTAGCCTTGGGCTATGGCTACACCTTC. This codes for CASRLQADLALGYGYTF.